What follows is one T cell receptor beta chain and its context. The antigen is unknown. This entry comes from a study of cytomegalovirus exposure and HLA in healthy donors. Study in general: The same platform as the 666 first-cohort repertoires was used for the 90 to 150 validation repertoires, a later analysis reported.

TCRdb's table, derived via immunoSEQ multiplex PCR, lists solely in-frame clones and lacks some. The sample contains under 200,000 clones, about 90% of which appear only once. Study-wide results and caveats: The study recorded some 160 TCR beta chains that were cytomegalovirus-associated.

The TCR sequence derives from a woman in her 30s in good health and CMV-seronegative. Sequencing used PBMCs.

DNA for the CDR3: TGCGCCAGCAGCCAAGGAGGGACAGCCGATGAAAAACTGTTTTTT. It codes for CASSQGGTADEKLFF. V usage is TRBV4-3 and J usage is TRBJ1-4; 7 bases align to TRBD1. This CDR3 has 15 residues. V gave up 1 base and J gave up 6 bases; unmatched junction bases: 5. Germline loops: CDR1 LGHNA, CDR2 YSLEER.